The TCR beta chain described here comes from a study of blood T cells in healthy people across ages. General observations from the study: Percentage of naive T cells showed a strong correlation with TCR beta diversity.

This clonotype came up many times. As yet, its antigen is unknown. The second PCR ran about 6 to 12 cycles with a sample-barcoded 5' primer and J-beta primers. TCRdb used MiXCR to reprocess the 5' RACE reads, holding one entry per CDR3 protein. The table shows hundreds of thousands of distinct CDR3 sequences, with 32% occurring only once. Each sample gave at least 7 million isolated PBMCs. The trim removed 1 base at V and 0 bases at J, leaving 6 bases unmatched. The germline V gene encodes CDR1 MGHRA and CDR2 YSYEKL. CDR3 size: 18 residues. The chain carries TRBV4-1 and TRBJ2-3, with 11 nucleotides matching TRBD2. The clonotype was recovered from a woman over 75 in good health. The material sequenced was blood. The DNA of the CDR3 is TGCGCCAGCAGCCAAGTGAGGCTAGCGGGGGGTAGCACAGATACGCAGTATTTT. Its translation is CASSQVRLAGGSTDTQYF.